This T cell receptor beta chain was retrieved from a study of shared clonotypes between healthy human individuals. Across the whole study: The study used three CD4 naive, three CD4 memory, two CD8 naive and one CD8 memory plate per donor. Overall study findings and caveats: Naive subsets, compared against memory subsets, generally had larger estimated richness values.

This clone has just one count. What it binds is not known. The CDR3 consists of 17 residues. Trimming cost V 0 bases and J 0 bases, with 13 bases left between them. CDR1 is SGHNT and CDR2 is YYREEE in the germline V gene (reference sequence). CD45RO-negative cells were positively selected for CCR7, leaving out terminally differentiated effector memory CD45RA+ cells. Several immunoSEQ plates held equal portions of the genomic DNA taken from each subset. Some clones are missing from TCRdb's copy, which holds only in-frame ones; the method was immunoSEQ multiplex PCR. The sample records some 1,900,000 clones, approximately 94% being singletons.

The sequencing sample was made of naive CD8+ T cells sorted from blood. The rearrangement joins TRBV5-4 to TRBJ2-1; unclear D gene. This TCR was sampled from a man younger than 35 in good health. The CDR3 region is CASSLAAITISYNEQFF. The CDR3 DNA follows: TGTGCCAGCAGCTTGGCGGCTATCACTATCTCCTACAATGAGCAGTTCTTC.